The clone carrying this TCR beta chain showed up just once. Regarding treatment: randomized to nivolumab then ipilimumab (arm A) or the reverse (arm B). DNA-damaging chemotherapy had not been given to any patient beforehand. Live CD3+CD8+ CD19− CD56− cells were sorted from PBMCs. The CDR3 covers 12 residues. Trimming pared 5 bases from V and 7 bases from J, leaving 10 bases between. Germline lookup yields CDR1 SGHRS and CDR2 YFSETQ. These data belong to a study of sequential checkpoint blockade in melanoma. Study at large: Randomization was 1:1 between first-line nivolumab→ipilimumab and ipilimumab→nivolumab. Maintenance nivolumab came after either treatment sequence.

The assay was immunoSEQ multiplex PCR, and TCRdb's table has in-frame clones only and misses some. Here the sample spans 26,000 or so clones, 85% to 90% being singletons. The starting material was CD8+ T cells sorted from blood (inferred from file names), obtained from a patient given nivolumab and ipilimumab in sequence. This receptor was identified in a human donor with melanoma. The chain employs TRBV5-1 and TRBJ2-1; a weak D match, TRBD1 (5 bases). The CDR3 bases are TGCGCCAGCAGGGTAGGGGCAAATGAGCAGTTCTTC. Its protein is CASRVGANEQFF.